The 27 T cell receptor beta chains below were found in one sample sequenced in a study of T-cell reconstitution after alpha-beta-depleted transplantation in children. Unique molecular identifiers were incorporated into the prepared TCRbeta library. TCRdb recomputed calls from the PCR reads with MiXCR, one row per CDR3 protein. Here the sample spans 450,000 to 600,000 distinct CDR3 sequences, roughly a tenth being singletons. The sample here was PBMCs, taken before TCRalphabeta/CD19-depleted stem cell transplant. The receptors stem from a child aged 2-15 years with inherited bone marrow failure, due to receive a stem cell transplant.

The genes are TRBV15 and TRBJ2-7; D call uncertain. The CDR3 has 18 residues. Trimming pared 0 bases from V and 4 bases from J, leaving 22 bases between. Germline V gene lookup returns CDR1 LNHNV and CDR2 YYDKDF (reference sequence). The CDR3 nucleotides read TGTGCCACCAGCAGAGATCTGGGCGGCTCCGACATCGGGTACGAGCAGTACTTC. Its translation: CATSRDLGGSDIGYEQYF.

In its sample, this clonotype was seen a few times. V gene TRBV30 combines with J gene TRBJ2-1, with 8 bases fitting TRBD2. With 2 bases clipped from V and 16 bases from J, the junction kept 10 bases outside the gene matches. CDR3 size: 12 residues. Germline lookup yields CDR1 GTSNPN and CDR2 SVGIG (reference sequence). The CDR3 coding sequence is TGTGCCTGGAGTATCGCCGGAGCGGGAGATTTCTTC. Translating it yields CAWSIAGAGDFF.

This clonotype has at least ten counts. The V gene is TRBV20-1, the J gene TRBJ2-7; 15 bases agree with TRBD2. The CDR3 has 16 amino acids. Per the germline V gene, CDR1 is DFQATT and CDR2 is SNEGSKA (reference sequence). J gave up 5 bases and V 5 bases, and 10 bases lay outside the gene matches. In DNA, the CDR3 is TGCAGTGCTGGGGGGGGACTAGCGGGAGGATCCGACGAGCAGTACTTC. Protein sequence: CSAGGGLAGGSDEQYF.

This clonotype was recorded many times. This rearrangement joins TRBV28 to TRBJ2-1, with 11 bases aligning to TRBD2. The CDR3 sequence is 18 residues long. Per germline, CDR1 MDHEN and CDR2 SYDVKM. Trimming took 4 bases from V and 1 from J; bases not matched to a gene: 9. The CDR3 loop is CASSYPHSGRGSYNEQFF. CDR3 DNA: TGTGCCAGCAGTTACCCTCATAGCGGGAGGGGTTCCTACAATGAGCAGTTCTTC.

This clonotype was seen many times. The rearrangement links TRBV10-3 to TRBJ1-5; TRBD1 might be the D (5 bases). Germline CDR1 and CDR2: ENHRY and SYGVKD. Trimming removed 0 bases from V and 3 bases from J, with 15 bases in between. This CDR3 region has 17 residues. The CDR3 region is CAISESMIAGYNQPQHF. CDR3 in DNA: TGTGCCATCAGTGAGTCGATGATAGCAGGGTACAATCAGCCCCAGCATTTT.

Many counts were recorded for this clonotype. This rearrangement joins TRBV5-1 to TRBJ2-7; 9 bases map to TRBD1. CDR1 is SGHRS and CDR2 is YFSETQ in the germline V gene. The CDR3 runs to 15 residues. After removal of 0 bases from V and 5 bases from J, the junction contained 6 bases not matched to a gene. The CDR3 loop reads CASSLVGTGSDEQYF. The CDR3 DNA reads TGCGCCAGCAGCTTGGTTGGGACAGGGAGCGACGAGCAGTACTTC.

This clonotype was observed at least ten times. Written as DNA, the CDR3 is TGTGCCAGCAGTGGGATAAGAGGGGGCGCGTCCTACGAGCAGTACTTC. Translation: CASSGIRGGASYEQYF. The chain uses TRBV25-1 and TRBJ2-7, with TRBD1 matching over 7 bases. V was pared by 4 bases and J by 1 base, with 10 bases of the junction left unmatched. The CDR3 consists of 16 residues. The V gene's germline CDR1 is MGHDK and CDR2 SYGVNS.

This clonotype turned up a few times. The CDR3 here is CASSFWGPGLAGLHEQFF. In DNA form, the CDR3 reads TGTGCCAGCAGTTTTTGGGGACCGGGACTAGCGGGTCTACATGAGCAGTTCTTC. The chain is built from TRBV11-2 and TRBJ2-1, with 12 bases matching TRBD2. The J segment lost 8 bases and the V segment lost 6 bases, leaving 17 bases of the junction unmatched. The germline CDR1 and CDR2 sequences are SGHAT and FQNNGV. The CDR3 contains 18 residues. Full variable domain (missing parts from reference TRBV11-2 and TRBJ2-1): EAGVAQSPRYKIIEKRQSVAFWCNPISGHATLYWYQQILGQGPKLLIQFQNNGVVDDSQLPKDRFSAERLKGVDSTLKIQPAKLEDSAVYLCASSFWGPGLAGLHEQFFGPGTRLTVL.

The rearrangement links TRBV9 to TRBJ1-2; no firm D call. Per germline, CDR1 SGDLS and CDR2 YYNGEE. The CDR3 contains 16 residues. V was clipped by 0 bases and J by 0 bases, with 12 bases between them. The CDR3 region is CASSVGRREPNYGYTF. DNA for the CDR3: TGTGCCAGCAGCGTAGGGAGGCGGGAGCCTAACTATGGCTACACCTTC. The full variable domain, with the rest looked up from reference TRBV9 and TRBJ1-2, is DSGVTQTPKHLITATGQRVTLRCSPRSGDLSVYWYQQSLDQGLQFLIQYYNGEERAKGNILERFSAQQFPDLHSELNLSSLELGDSALYFCASSVGRREPNYGYTFGSGTRLTVV.

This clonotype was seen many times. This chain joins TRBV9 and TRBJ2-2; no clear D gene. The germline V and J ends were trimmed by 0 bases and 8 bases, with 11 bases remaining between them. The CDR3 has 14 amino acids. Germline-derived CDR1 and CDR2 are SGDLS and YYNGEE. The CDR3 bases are TGTGCCAGCAGCGTAGCCCTGCCGCAAGGGGAGCTGTTTTTT. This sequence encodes CASSVALPQGELFF.

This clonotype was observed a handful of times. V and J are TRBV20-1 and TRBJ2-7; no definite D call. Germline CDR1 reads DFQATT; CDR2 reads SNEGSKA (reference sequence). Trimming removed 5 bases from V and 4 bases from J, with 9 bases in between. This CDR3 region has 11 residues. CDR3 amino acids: CSASDWYEQYF. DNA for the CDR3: TGCAGTGCTTCCGACTGGTACGAGCAGTACTTC.

This CDR3 is CASSLTGVPEKLFF. The DNA of the CDR3 is TGTGCCAGCAGTTTAACGGGGGTTCCCGAAAAACTGTTTTTT. The rearrangement uses TRBV12-3 or TRBV12-4 and TRBJ1-4, with D possibly being TRBD1 (5 bases). Trimming shortened V by 2 bases and J by 8 bases, and 12 bases separated the two germline ends. The CDR3 is 14 residues long.

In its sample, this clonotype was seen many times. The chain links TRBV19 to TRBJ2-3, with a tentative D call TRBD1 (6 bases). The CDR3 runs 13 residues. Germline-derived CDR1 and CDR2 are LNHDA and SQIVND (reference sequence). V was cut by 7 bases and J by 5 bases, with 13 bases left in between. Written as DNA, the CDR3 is TGTGCCAGTATTAACAGGGAACTAGATACGCAGTATTTT. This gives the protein CASINRELDTQYF.

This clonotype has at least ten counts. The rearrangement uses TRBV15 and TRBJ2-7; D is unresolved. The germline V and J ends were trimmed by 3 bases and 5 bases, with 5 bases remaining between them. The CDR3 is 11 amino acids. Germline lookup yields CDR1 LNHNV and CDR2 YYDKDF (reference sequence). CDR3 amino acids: CATSRGHEQYF. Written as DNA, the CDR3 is TGTGCCACCAGCAGGGGCCACGAGCAGTACTTC.

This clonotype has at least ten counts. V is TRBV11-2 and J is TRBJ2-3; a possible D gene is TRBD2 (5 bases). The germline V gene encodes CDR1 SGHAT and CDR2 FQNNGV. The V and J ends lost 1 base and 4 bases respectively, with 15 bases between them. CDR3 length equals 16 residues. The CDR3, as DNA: TGTGCCAGCAGCTTAGGAGTACTAGTGTTTTCAGATACGCAGTATTTT. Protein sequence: CASSLGVLVFSDTQYF.

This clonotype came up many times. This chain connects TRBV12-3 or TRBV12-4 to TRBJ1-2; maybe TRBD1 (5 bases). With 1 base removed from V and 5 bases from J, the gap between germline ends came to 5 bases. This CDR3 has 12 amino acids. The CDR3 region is CASSLGQYGYTF. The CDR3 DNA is TGTGCCAGCAGTTTAGGACAGTATGGCTACACCTTC.

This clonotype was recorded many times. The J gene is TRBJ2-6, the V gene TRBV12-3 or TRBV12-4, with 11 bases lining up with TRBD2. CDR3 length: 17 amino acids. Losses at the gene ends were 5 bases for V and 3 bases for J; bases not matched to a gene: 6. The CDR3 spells CASSRIAGGYGANVLTF. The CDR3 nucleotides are TGTGCCAGCAGTAGGATAGCGGGAGGGTATGGGGCCAACGTCCTGACTTTC.

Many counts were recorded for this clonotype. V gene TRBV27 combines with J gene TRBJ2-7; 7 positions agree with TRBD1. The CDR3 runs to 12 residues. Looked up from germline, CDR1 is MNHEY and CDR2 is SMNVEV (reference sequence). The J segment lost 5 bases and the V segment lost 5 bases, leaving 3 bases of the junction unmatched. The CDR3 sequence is CASSRQGHEQYF. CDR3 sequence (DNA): TGTGCCAGCAGTCGACAGGGCCACGAGCAGTACTTC.

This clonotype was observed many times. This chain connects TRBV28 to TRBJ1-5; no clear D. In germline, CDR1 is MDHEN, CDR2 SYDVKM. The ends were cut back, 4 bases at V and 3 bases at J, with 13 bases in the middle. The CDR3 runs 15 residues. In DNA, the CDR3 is TGTGCCAGCAGTTCCTCTCGGAGTTACAATCAGCCCCAGCATTTT. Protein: CASSSSRSYNQPQHF.

CDR3 DNA sequence: TGTGCCAGCAGTACCTTTGCCAGACAATCGTCTCAAGAGACCCAGTACTTC. Translating it yields CASSTFARQSSQETQYF. The chain joins TRBV28 to TRBJ2-5; unclear D gene. This CDR3 is 17 amino acids long. Germline V gene sequence: CDR1 MDHEN, CDR2 SYDVKM. The V and J ends lost 5 bases and 2 bases respectively, with 21 bases between them.

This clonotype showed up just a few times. The CDR3 loop is CASSQDMTGRVAAGANVLTF. CDR3 in DNA: TGCGCCAGCAGCCAAGATATGACAGGGAGGGTGGCCGCTGGGGCCAACGTCCTGACTTTC. The chain is built from TRBV4-3 and TRBJ2-6; D possibly uses TRBD1 or TRBD2 (7 bases each). This CDR3 has 20 residues. V was pared by 0 bases and J by 2 bases, with 20 bases between. Germline CDR1 is LGHNA and CDR2 is YSLEER.

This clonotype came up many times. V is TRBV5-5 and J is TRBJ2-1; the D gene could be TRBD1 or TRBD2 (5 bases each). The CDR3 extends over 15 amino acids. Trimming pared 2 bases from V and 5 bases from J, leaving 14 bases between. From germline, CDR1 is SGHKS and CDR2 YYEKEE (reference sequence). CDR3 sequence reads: CASSLGAGRNNEQFF. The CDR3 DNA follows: TGTGCCAGCAGCTTAGGGGCGGGTAGGAACAATGAGCAGTTCTTC.

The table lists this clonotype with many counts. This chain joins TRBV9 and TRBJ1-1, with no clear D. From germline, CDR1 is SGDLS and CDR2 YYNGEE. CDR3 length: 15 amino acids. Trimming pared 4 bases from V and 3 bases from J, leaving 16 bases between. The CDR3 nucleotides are TGTGCCAGCAGCCCGGTATCGGGTTTGGACACTGAAGCTTTCTTT. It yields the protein CASSPVSGLDTEAFF.

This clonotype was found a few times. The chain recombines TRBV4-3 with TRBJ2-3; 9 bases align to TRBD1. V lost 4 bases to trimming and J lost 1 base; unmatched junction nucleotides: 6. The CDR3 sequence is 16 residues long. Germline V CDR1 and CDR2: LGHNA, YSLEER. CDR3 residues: CASSRDREEGTDTQYF. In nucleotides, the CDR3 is TGCGCCAGCAGCCGGGACAGGGAAGAAGGCACAGATACGCAGTATTTT.

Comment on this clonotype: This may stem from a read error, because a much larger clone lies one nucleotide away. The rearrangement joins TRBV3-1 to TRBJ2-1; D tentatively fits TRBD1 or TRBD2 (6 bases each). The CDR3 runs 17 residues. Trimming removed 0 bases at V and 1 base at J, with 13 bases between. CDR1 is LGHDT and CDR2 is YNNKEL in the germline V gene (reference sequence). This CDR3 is CASSQEMRGTSYNEQFF. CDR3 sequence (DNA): TGTGCCAGCAGCCAAGAGATGAGGGGGACTTCCTACAATGAGCAGTTCTTC.

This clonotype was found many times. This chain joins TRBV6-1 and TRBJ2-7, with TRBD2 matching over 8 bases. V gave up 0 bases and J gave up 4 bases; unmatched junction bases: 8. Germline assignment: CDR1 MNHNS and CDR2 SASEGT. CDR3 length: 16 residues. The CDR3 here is CASSEAMSGRVYEQYF. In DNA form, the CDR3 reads TGTGCCAGCAGTGAAGCGATGAGCGGGAGAGTATACGAGCAGTACTTC.

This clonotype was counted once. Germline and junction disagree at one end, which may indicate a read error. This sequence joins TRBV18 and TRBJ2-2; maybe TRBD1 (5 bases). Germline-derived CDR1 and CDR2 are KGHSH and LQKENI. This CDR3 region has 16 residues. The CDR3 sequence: CASSPLGAANTGQLFF. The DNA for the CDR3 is TGTGCCAGCTCACCACTTGGGGCCGCGAACACCGGGCAGCTGTTTTTT.